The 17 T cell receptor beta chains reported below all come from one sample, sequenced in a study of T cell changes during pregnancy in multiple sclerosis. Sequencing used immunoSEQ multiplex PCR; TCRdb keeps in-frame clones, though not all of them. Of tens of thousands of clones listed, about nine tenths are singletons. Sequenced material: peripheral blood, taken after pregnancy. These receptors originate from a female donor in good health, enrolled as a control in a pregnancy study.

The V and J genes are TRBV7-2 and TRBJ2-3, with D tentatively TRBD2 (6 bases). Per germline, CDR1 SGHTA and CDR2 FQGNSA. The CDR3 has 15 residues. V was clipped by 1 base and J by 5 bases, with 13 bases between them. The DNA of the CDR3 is TGTGCCAGCAGCTTAGGGGGCAGGGAGGTAGATACGCAGTATTTT. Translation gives CASSLGGREVDTQYF.

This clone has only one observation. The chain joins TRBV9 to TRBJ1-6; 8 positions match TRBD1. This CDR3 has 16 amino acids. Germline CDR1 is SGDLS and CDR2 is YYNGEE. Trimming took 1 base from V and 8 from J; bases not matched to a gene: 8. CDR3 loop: CASSVTAGGDYSPLHF. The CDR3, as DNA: TGTGCCAGCAGCGTAACGGCAGGGGGCGATTATTCACCCCTCCACTTT.

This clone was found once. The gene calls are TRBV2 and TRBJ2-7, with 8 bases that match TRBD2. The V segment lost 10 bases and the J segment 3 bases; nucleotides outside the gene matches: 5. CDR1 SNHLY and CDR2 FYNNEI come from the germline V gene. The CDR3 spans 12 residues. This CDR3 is CATRGGDYEQYF. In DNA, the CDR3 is TGTGCCACCCGGGGGGGGGACTACGAGCAGTACTTC.

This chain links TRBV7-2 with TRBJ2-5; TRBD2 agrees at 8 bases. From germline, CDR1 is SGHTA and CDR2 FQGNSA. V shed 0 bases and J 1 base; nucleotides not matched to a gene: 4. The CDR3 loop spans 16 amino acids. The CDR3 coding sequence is TGTGCCAGCAGCTTAGCTCTAGCGGGCCCCCAAGAGACCCAGTACTTC. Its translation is CASSLALAGPQETQYF.

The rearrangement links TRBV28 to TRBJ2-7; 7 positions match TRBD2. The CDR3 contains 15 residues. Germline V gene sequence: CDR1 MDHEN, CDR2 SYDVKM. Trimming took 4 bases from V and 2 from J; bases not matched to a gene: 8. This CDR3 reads CASSSPPSGAYEQYF. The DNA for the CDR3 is TGTGCCAGCAGTTCCCCCCCTAGCGGCGCCTACGAGCAGTACTTC.

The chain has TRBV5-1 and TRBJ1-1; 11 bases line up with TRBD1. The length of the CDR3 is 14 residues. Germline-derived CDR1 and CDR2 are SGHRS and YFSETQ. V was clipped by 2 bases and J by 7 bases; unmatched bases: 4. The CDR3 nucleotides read TGCGCCAGCAGCTTCGGGACAGGGGGAGGTGAAGCTTTCTTT. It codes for CASSFGTGGGEAFF.

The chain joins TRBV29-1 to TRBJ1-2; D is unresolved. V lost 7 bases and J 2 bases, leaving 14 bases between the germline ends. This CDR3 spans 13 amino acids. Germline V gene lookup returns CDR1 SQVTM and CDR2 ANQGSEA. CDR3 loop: CSAAQRANYGYTF. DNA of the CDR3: TGCAGCGCCGCACAGAGAGCAAACTATGGCTACACCTTC.

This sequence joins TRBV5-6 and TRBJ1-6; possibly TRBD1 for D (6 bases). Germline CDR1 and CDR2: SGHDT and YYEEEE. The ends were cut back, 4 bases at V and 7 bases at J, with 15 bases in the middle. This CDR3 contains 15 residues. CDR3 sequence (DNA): TGTGCCAGCAGCCCCGTACAGGGACGCAATTCACCCCTCCACTTT. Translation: CASSPVQGRNSPLHF.

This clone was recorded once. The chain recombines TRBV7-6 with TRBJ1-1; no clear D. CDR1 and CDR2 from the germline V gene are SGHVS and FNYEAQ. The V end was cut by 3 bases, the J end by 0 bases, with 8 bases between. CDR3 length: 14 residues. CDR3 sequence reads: CASSLGSLNTEAFF. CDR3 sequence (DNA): TGTGCCAGCAGCTTGGGCAGTCTGAACACTGAAGCTTTCTTT.

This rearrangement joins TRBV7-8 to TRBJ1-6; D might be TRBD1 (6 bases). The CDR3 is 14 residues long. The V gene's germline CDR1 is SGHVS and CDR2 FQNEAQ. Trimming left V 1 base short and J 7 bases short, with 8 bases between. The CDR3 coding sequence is TGTGCCAGCAGCTTAGTTACAGGGAATTCACCCCTCCACTTT. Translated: CASSLVTGNSPLHF.

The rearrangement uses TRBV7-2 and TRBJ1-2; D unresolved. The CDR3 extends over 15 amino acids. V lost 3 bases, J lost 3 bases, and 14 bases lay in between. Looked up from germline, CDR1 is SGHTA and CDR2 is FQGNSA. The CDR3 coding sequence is TGTGCCAGCAGCTTGCCCTACAGTATCGACTATGGCTACACCTTC. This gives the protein CASSLPYSIDYGYTF. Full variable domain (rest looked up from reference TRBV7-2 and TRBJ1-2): GAGVSQSPSNKVTEKGKDVELRCDPISGHTALYWYRQSLGQGLEFLIYFQGNSAPDKSGLPSDRFSAERTGGSVSTLTIQRTQQEDSAVYLCASSLPYSIDYGYTFGSGTRLTVV.

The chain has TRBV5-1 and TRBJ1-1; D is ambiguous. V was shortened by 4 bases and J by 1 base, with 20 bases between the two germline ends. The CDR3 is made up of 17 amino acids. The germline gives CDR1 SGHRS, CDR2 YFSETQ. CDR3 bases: TGCGCCAGCAGCCGCTCGATGGGCCTAAACGGGAACACTGAAGCTTTCTTT. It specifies CASSRSMGLNGNTEAFF.

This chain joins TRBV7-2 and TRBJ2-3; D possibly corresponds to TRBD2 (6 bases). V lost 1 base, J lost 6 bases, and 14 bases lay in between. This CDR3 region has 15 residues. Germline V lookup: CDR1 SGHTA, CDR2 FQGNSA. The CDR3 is CASSLGAGSFDTQYF. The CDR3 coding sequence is TGTGCCAGCAGCTTAGGGGCGGGGAGCTTCGATACGCAGTATTTT.

CDR3 amino acids: CASSPSIGTGNYEQYF. CDR3 DNA sequence: TGTGCCAGCTCACCTTCTATAGGGACAGGGAACTACGAGCAGTACTTC. The chain uses TRBV18 and TRBJ2-7, with 9 bases aligning to TRBD1. Germline trimming cut 3 bases from V and 3 bases from J; bases unmatched to any gene: 9. The CDR3 is 16 amino acids. The germline V gene has CDR1 KGHSH and CDR2 LQKENI.

Written as DNA, the CDR3 is TGCGCCAGCAGCGGACAGGGATACGACTATGGCTACACCTTC. It is translated as CASSGQGYDYGYTF. The gene calls are TRBV5-1 and TRBJ1-2; 8 bases agree with TRBD1. Trimming at V came to 4 bases and at J to 3 bases, leaving 5 bases not matched to a gene. The V gene's germline CDR1 is SGHRS and CDR2 YFSETQ. This CDR3 has 14 amino acids.

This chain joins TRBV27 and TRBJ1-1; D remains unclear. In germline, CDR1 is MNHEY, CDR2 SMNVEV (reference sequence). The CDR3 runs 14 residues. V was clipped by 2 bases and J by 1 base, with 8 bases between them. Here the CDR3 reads CASSLGLPNTEAFF. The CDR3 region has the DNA TGTGCCAGCAGTTTAGGACTCCCGAACACTGAAGCTTTCTTT.

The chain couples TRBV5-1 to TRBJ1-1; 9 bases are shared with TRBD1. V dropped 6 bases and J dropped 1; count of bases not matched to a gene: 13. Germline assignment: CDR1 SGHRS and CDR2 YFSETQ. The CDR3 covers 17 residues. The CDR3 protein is CASTPFNRGQGNTEAFF. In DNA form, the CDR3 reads TGCGCCAGCACCCCATTTAACAGGGGGCAGGGGAACACTGAAGCTTTCTTT.